The 16 T cell receptor beta chains listed next were all sequenced from one sample in a study of T cells after posttransplantation cyclophosphamide. Cyclophosphamide on days +3 and +4 followed busulfan-fludarabine conditioning and a marrow graft. The assay was immunoSEQ multiplex PCR, and TCRdb's table has in-frame clones only and misses some. The sample contains some 17,000 clones, none of them singletons. The sample here was PBMCs, taken after allogeneic stem cell transplant with posttransplant cyclophosphamide. Receptor source: a female patient younger than 45 who received an allogeneic stem cell transplant from a related donor, was CMV-positive, and had no GVHD. Some of the T cells may derive from the graft donor.

Ten or more counts support this clone. The rearrangement links TRBV5-5 to TRBJ1-1; D is unclear. Germline CDR1 SGHKS, CDR2 YYEKEE (reference sequence). The CDR3 extends over 13 amino acids. Trimming cost V 4 bases and J 8 bases, with 15 bases left between them. CDR3 sequence (DNA): TGTGCCAGCAGCCCCCCGGGGTTTAAGGAAGCTTTCTTT. It encodes CASSPPGFKEAFF. Supplemented by reference TRBV5-5 and TRBJ1-1, the full variable domain reads DAGVTQSPTHLIKTRGQQVTLRCSPISGHKSVSWYQQVLGQGPQFIFQYYEKEERGRGNFPDRFSARQFPNYSSELNVNALLLGDSALYLCASSPPGFKEAFFGQGTRLTVV.

This clone was counted ten times or more. The rearrangement uses TRBV6-5 and TRBJ1-2; D unresolved. Germline-derived CDR1 and CDR2 are MNHEY and SVGAGI. V was pared by 5 bases and J by 8 bases, with 12 bases between. The CDR3 covers 12 residues. DNA for the CDR3: TGTGCCAGCAGTACTAGCCTAAAGGGCTACACCTTC. Translation gives CASSTSLKGYTF.

This clone appeared many times. V gene TRBV7-2 combines with J gene TRBJ2-2, with TRBD2 matching 8 bases. The germline gives CDR1 SGHTA, CDR2 FQGNSA. The CDR3 consists of 17 residues. V shed 3 bases and J 2 bases; nucleotides not matched to a gene: 8. CDR3 region: CASSLAQTSVNTGELFF. The CDR3 bases are TGTGCCAGCAGCTTGGCCCAGACTAGCGTTAACACCGGGGAGCTGTTTTTT.

This clone was counted ten times or more. This chain joins TRBV6-4 and TRBJ2-1, with D possibly being TRBD2 (6 bases). V shed 5 bases and J shed 8 bases, with 13 bases lying between them. There are 13 residues in the CDR3. Germline CDR1 MRHNA, CDR2 SNTAGT. The DNA of the CDR3 is TGTGCCAGCAGTCTTGAAGCGGGCTATGAGCAGTTCTTC. This codes for CASSLEAGYEQFF.

The chain joins TRBV6-1 to TRBJ1-4; D might be TRBD1 (5 bases). V was cut by 5 bases and J by 0 bases, with 10 bases left in between. Germline V gene data show CDR1 as MNHNS and CDR2 as SASEGT. The CDR3 has 15 residues. CDR3 nucleotides: TGTGCCAGCAGTCTACAGGTTGCAACTAATGAAAAACTGTTTTTT. This encodes CASSLQVATNEKLFF.

There are many counts of this clone. The chain uses TRBV15 and TRBJ1-2; 8 positions agree with TRBD1. This CDR3 has 12 residues. Germline V lookup: CDR1 LNHNV, CDR2 YYDKDF (reference sequence). V lost 5 bases and J lost 4; bases outside the gene matches: 0. This chain's CDR3 is CATSGQGYGYTF. The CDR3, as DNA: TGTGCCACCAGCGGACAGGGCTATGGCTACACCTTC.

This clone showed up many times. The V call is TRBV14, the J call TRBJ2-1; perhaps TRBD2 as D (5 bases). This CDR3 has 14 amino acids. From germline, CDR1 is SGHDN and CDR2 FVKESK. V was clipped by 0 bases and J by 11 bases, with 14 bases between them. CDR3 DNA sequence: TGTGCCAGCAGCCAAGAATTTAGGAGCGGTCAGCAGTTCTTC. Translation gives CASSQEFRSGQQFF. The full variable domain, its missing parts supplied by reference TRBV14 and TRBJ2-1, is EAGVTQFPSHSVIEKGQTVTLRCDPISGHDNLYWYRRVMGKEIKFLLHFVKESKQDESGMPNNRFLAERTGGTYSTLKVQPAELEDSGVYFCASSQEFRSGQQFFGPGTRLTVL.

This clone was picked up many times. V usage is TRBV2 and J usage is TRBJ2-3; tentatively, D is TRBD2 (5 bases). The germline V gene encodes CDR1 SNHLY and CDR2 FYNNEI. The V and J ends lost 6 bases and 1 base respectively, with 11 bases between them. The CDR3 length is 14 residues. In nucleotides, the CDR3 is TGTGCCAGCAGGGAGGACGGCCGCACAGATACGCAGTATTTT. It codes for CASREDGRTDTQYF.

This clone was counted ten times or more. This chain connects TRBV27 to TRBJ2-2, with a tentative D call TRBD1 (7 bases). Germline CDR1 MNHEY, CDR2 SMNVEV (reference sequence). V was pared by 6 bases and J by 12 bases, with 17 bases between. The CDR3 covers 13 residues. CDR3 amino acids: CASRAPTGRKLFF. The CDR3 DNA is TGTGCCAGCAGAGCCCCGACAGGGAGGAAGCTGTTTTTT.

This clone has ten or more counts. The rearrangement links TRBV7-9 to TRBJ2-7, with TRBD1 matching over 8 bases. The length of the CDR3 is 15 residues. J was trimmed by 5 bases and V by 4 bases; bases with no gene match: 10. The germline V gene encodes CDR1 SEHNR and CDR2 FQNEAQ (reference sequence). The CDR3 here is CASSYGQGRPNEQYF. In DNA, the CDR3 is TGTGCCAGCAGCTACGGACAGGGACGCCCTAACGAGCAGTACTTC. Together with reference TRBV7-9 and TRBJ2-7, the CDR3 gives the full variable domain: DTGVSQNPRHKITKRGQNVTFRCDPISEHNRLYWYRQTLGQGPEFLTYFQNEAQLEKSRLLSDRFSAERPKGSFSTLEIQRTEQGDSAMYLCASSYGQGRPNEQYFGPGTRLTVT.

The sample holds many counts of this clone. J is TRBJ2-3 and V is TRBV28; 8 bases align to TRBD2. The CDR3 length is 15 residues. Per the germline V gene, CDR1 is MDHEN and CDR2 is SYDVKM. The trim removed 4 bases at V and 5 bases at J, leaving 8 bases unmatched. CDR3 bases: TGTGCCAGCAGTTCAGCGGGAGTCTTAGGAGATACGCAGTATTTT. It specifies CASSSAGVLGDTQYF.

This clone was observed many times. This rearrangement joins TRBV5-1 to TRBJ2-1; 8 nucleotides line up with TRBD2. This CDR3 spans 16 amino acids. V lost 7 bases and J lost 5; bases outside the gene matches: 14. Germline assignment: CDR1 SGHRS and CDR2 YFSETQ. Written as DNA, the CDR3 is TGCGCCAGCCGAGCGGGAGTGGGGGCTTTTAACAATGAGCAGTTCTTC. Its protein is CASRAGVGAFNNEQFF.

This clone has ten or more counts. The rearrangement uses TRBV27 and TRBJ2-1; 11 bases line up with TRBD2. V gave up 5 bases and J gave up 7 bases; unmatched junction bases: 10. Germline CDR1 reads MNHEY; CDR2 reads SMNVEV (reference sequence). The CDR3 length is 16 residues. The CDR3 reads CASSLLAGAFLNEQFF. The CDR3 region has the DNA TGTGCCAGCAGTCTACTAGCGGGAGCTTTTTTGAATGAGCAGTTCTTC.

This clone has at least ten counts. Within the sample, other DNA sequences also encode this same CDR3. The CDR3 DNA follows: TGTGCCAGCAGTCTACAGGTTGCAACTAATGAAAAACTGTTTTTT. It specifies CASSLQVATNEKLFF. The chain joins TRBV6-5 to TRBJ1-4, with D possibly matching TRBD1 (5 bases). CDR3 length: 15 residues. Germline CDR1 and CDR2: MNHEY and SVGAGI. With 5 bases removed from V and 0 bases from J, the gap between germline ends came to 10 bases.

This clone has ten or more counts. The rearrangement uses TRBV18 and TRBJ2-3; D is unresolved. Trimming removed 3 bases at V and 0 bases at J, with 13 bases between. From germline, CDR1 is KGHSH and CDR2 LQKENI. CDR3 length equals 16 residues. CDR3 DNA: TGTGCCAGCTCACCCGCGAAACTGTATAGCACAGATACGCAGTATTTT. Amino acids: CASSPAKLYSTDTQYF.

This clone came up many times. The genes are TRBV14 and TRBJ2-5; no clear D. V was pared by 0 bases and J by 3 bases, with 5 bases between. Germline V gene data show CDR1 as SGHDN and CDR2 as FVKESK. The CDR3 runs to 13 residues. The CDR3 loop reads CASSQELEETQYF. CDR3 sequence (DNA): TGTGCCAGCAGCCAAGAGCTAGAAGAGACCCAGTACTTC.